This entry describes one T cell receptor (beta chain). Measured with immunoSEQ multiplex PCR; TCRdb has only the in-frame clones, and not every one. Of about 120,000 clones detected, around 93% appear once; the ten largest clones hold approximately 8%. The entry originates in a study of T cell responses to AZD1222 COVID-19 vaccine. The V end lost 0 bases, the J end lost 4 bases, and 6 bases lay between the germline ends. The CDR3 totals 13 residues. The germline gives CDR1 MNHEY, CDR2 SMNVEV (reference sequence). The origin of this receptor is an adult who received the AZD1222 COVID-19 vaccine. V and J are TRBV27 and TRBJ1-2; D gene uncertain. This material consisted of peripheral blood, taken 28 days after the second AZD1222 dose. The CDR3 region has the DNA TGTGCCAGCAGTTTATCGAGACTCTATGGCTACACCTTC. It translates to CASSLSRLYGYTF.